This is a list of T cell receptor beta chains from one sample in a study of beta chain features in type 1 diabetes. Clones were sequenced by immunoSEQ multiplex PCR, and TCRdb holds only the in-frame ones, with some missing. The sample lists approximately 170,000 clones, less than 9.5% occurring once. The sequenced material came from central memory CD4+ T cells from blood. All receptors come from a woman younger than 30 in good health. Both conserved end residues are part of each CDR3. The order of the fields is J gene, V gene, D gene, clone size, CDR3 protein, CDR3 DNA. The D gene is left open where the match is weak. Clone size is stated in some rows and not others, as once, few, many or a class when expanded.

j_call: TRBJ2-5; v_call: TRBV6-1; d_call: .; clone_size: few; cdr3_aa: CASSALQETQYF; cdr3_nt: TGTGCCAGCAGTGCCCTACAAGAGACCCAGTACTTC
j_call: TRBJ2-3; v_call: TRBV6-6; d_call: TRBD2; clone_size: .; cdr3_aa: CASSYAGADTQYF; cdr3_nt: TGTGCCAGCAGTTACGCGGGGGCAGATACGCAGTATTTT
j_call: TRBJ2-5; v_call: TRBV27; d_call: TRBD2; clone_size: .; cdr3_aa: CASSPYRVAGGETQYF; cdr3_nt: TGTGCCAGCAGTCCGTACCGAGTAGCGGGAGGGGAGACCCAGTACTTC
j_call: TRBJ2-5; v_call: TRBV11-3; d_call: .; clone_size: .; cdr3_aa: CASSLGSRQETQYF; cdr3_nt: TGTGCCAGCAGCTTAGGTAGCAGACAAGAGACCCAGTACTTC
j_call: TRBJ2-2; v_call: TRBV5-6; d_call: TRBD2; clone_size: few; cdr3_aa: CASSPAGDTGELFF; cdr3_nt: TGTGCCAGCAGCCCGGCGGGGGACACCGGGGAGCTGTTTTTT
j_call: TRBJ2-7; v_call: TRBV19; d_call: TRBD1; clone_size: few; cdr3_aa: CASSYRDSGTYEQYF; cdr3_nt: TGTGCCAGTAGTTACCGGGACAGTGGGACCTACGAGCAGTACTTC
j_call: TRBJ1-2; v_call: TRBV7-8; d_call: .; clone_size: few; cdr3_aa: CASSLVRGNGYTF; cdr3_nt: TGTGCCAGCAGCTTAGTCCGAGGGAATGGCTACACCTTC
j_call: TRBJ1-2; v_call: TRBV5-4; d_call: TRBD1; clone_size: .; cdr3_aa: CASSIDRVEGYTF; cdr3_nt: TGTGCCAGCAGTATCGACAGGGTAGAAGGCTACACCTTC
j_call: TRBJ1-6; v_call: TRBV7-9; d_call: .; clone_size: few; cdr3_aa: CASSAGNSPLHF; cdr3_nt: TGTGCCAGCTCCGCGGGTAATTCACCCCTCCACTTT
j_call: TRBJ1-2; v_call: TRBV19; d_call: TRBD1; clone_size: .; cdr3_aa: CASNPGQAYGYTF; cdr3_nt: TGTGCCAGTAACCCGGGACAGGCTTATGGCTACACCTTC
j_call: TRBJ1-1; v_call: TRBV4-3; d_call: TRBD1; clone_size: .; cdr3_aa: CASSQSSTGDTEAFF; cdr3_nt: TGCGCCAGCAGCCAGTCCTCAACAGGGGACACTGAAGCTTTCTTT
j_call: TRBJ2-3; v_call: TRBV7-9; d_call: TRBD2; clone_size: .; cdr3_aa: CASSLMRELDTQYF; cdr3_nt: TGTGCCAGCAGCTTAATGCGGGAGTTGGATACGCAGTATTTT
j_call: TRBJ2-2; v_call: TRBV30; d_call: TRBD2; clone_size: few; cdr3_aa: CAWSVQRGTNTGELFF; cdr3_nt: TGTGCCTGGAGTGTTCAGCGGGGGACGAACACCGGGGAGCTGTTTTTT
j_call: TRBJ2-1; v_call: TRBV25-1; d_call: TRBD1; clone_size: few; cdr3_aa: CAHQGDNEQFF; cdr3_nt: TGTGCTCATCAGGGGGACAATGAGCAGTTCTTC
j_call: TRBJ1-1; v_call: TRBV7-2; d_call: TRBD1; clone_size: .; cdr3_aa: CASSLGPADRGTEAFF; cdr3_nt: TGTGCCAGCAGCTTAGGGCCAGCGGACAGGGGTACTGAAGCTTTCTTT
j_call: TRBJ1-2; v_call: TRBV2; d_call: TRBD1; clone_size: .; cdr3_aa: CASRLQGADGYTF; cdr3_nt: TGTGCCAGCAGGTTACAGGGGGCTGATGGCTACACCTTC
j_call: TRBJ1-2; v_call: TRBV5-1; d_call: .; clone_size: few; cdr3_aa: CASSLAGEGAMDGYTF; cdr3_nt: TGCGCCAGCAGCTTGGCCGGGGAGGGAGCAATGGATGGCTACACCTTC
j_call: TRBJ1-2; v_call: TRBV30; d_call: .; clone_size: .; cdr3_aa: CAWSGGVGYTF; cdr3_nt: TGTGCCTGGAGTGGGGGCGTCGGCTACACCTTC
j_call: TRBJ2-7; v_call: TRBV5-6; d_call: .; clone_size: few; cdr3_aa: CASSLAAGNRYEQYF; cdr3_nt: TGTGCCAGCAGCTTGGCCGCAGGGAATCGTTACGAGCAGTACTTC
j_call: TRBJ1-1; v_call: TRBV7-8; d_call: .; clone_size: few; cdr3_aa: CASSLGSTTEAFF; cdr3_nt: TGTGCCAGCAGCTTGGGGAGCACCACTGAAGCTTTCTTT
j_call: TRBJ2-7; v_call: TRBV2; d_call: TRBD2; clone_size: .; cdr3_aa: CASSLRGTSGGYEQYF; cdr3_nt: TGTGCCAGCAGCCTACGAGGGACTAGCGGGGGGTACGAGCAGTACTTC
j_call: TRBJ1-1; v_call: TRBV5-1; d_call: .; clone_size: few; cdr3_aa: CASSLGDRRGNTEAFF; cdr3_nt: TGCGCCAGCAGCTTGGGGGACCGGAGGGGGAACACTGAAGCTTTCTTT
j_call: TRBJ2-2; v_call: TRBV11-1; d_call: .; clone_size: .; cdr3_aa: CASSEITGELFF; cdr3_nt: TGTGCCAGCAGCGAGATCACCGGGGAGCTGTTTTTT
j_call: TRBJ2-1; v_call: TRBV6-5; d_call: TRBD1; clone_size: few; cdr3_aa: CASSYLTQGRGNEQFF; cdr3_nt: TGTGCCAGCAGTTACTTGACACAGGGGAGAGGCAATGAGCAGTTCTTC
j_call: TRBJ2-7; v_call: TRBV5-1; d_call: TRBD2; clone_size: few; cdr3_aa: CASSLVAGGEQYF; cdr3_nt: TGCGCCAGCAGCTTGGTGGCGGGGGGCGAGCAGTACTTC
j_call: TRBJ2-7; v_call: TRBV10-3; d_call: .; clone_size: .; cdr3_aa: CAISASLAYEQYF; cdr3_nt: TGTGCCATCAGCGCCTCTTTAGCCTACGAGCAGTACTTC
j_call: TRBJ1-6; v_call: TRBV6-5; d_call: .; clone_size: few; cdr3_aa: CASSYSRDSPLHF; cdr3_nt: TGTGCCAGCAGTTACTCTCGCGATTCACCCCTCCACTTT
j_call: TRBJ1-2; v_call: TRBV4-3; d_call: TRBD1; clone_size: .; cdr3_aa: CASSQETGGYGYTF; cdr3_nt: TGCGCCAGCAGCCAAGAAACAGGGGGCTATGGCTACACCTTC
j_call: TRBJ2-5; v_call: TRBV5-1; d_call: TRBD2; clone_size: few; cdr3_aa: CASSLGLAGASYAETQYF; cdr3_nt: TGCGCCAGCAGCTTGGGACTAGCGGGAGCCTCTTACGCAGAGACCCAGTACTTC
j_call: TRBJ2-5; v_call: TRBV7-2; d_call: .; clone_size: .; cdr3_aa: CASSSARQTQYF; cdr3_nt: TGTGCCAGCAGTTCTGCGCGCCAGACCCAGTACTTC
j_call: TRBJ2-1; v_call: TRBV5-6; d_call: TRBD2; clone_size: .; cdr3_aa: CASSFLSGSSYNEQFF; cdr3_nt: TGTGCCAGCAGCTTCCTTAGCGGGAGCTCCTACAATGAGCAGTTCTTC
j_call: TRBJ2-7; v_call: TRBV4-2; d_call: .; clone_size: few; cdr3_aa: CASSQVGSYEQYF; cdr3_nt: TGTGCCAGCAGCCAAGTCGGGTCCTACGAGCAGTACTTC